This T cell receptor (beta chain) was retrieved from a study of control samples from healthy donors and cancer patients. V was shortened by 5 bases and J by 4 bases, with 11 bases between the two germline ends. The CDR3 is 13 residues long. Germline V gene sequence: CDR1 LNHDA, CDR2 SQIVND (reference sequence). Method: immunoSEQ multiplex PCR; TCRdb's copy keeps in-frame clones and lacks some. In the table there are more than 95,000 clones, more than 75% of which are singletons. This sequence joins TRBV19 and TRBJ1-2, with D maybe TRBD1 (6 bases). The receptor was derived from a man aged 18 to 29 in good health. Material for sequencing was blood. CDR3 region: CASSRTALYGYTF. DNA of the CDR3: TGTGCCAGTAGTCGGACAGCCCTCTATGGCTACACCTTC.